These T cell receptor beta chains were read from a single sample in a study of T cell responses to AZD1222 COVID-19 vaccine. TCRdb keeps only in-frame clones here, not all; method: immunoSEQ multiplex PCR. The table shows 150,000 to 200,000 clones, with 90% occurring only once. The input for sequencing was peripheral blood, taken on day 0 of AZD1222 vaccination. Every receptor here comes from an adult in good health. Both conserved end residues are part of each CDR3. Fields, in order: clone size, D gene, V gene, J gene, CDR3 protein, CDR3 DNA. A D gene is named only where the DNA matches it firmly. Size tells how often a clone was seen (once, few, many) or the class of an expanded clone, and some rows leave it out.

-	-	TRBV18	TRBJ2-7	CASSRDRSSYEQYF	TGTGCCAGCTCCCGAGACAGAAGCTCCTACGAGCAGTACTTC
once	TRBD1	TRBV19	TRBJ2-5	CASSSAGGSQETQYF	TGTGCCAGTAGTTCTGCAGGGGGTTCTCAAGAGACCCAGTACTTC
-	TRBD1	TRBV18	TRBJ2-7	CASSPGPGQGLTRSFSYEQYF	TGTGCCAGCTCACCAGGCCCCGGACAGGGGCTAACCCGCAGCTTTTCCTACGAGCAGTACTTC
-	-	TRBV28	TRBJ1-4	CASTNLPPLRQAANEKLFF	TGTGCCAGCACCAATTTGCCCCCCTTGCGACAGGCGGCTAATGAAAAACTGTTTTTT
-	-	TRBV9	TRBJ1-3	CASSVGNTIYF	TGTGCCAGCAGCGTAGGAAACACCATATATTTT
-	TRBD1	TRBV18	TRBJ1-2	CASSSGQGDYGYTF	TGTGCCAGCTCATCGGGACAGGGGGACTATGGCTACACCTTC
-	TRBD2	TRBV19	TRBJ2-1	CASSKGSGRAGNEQFF	TGTGCCAGTAGTAAGGGTAGCGGGAGGGCCGGCAATGAGCAGTTCTTC
-	TRBD2	TRBV19	TRBJ2-3	CASWGGRTDTQYF	TGTGCCAGTTGGGGCGGGAGGACAGATACGCAGTATTTT
once	TRBD2	TRBV18	TRBJ2-1	CASSRSPGLDEHNEQFF	TGTGCCAGCTCACGTAGCCCTGGACTAGATGAACACAATGAGCAGTTCTTC
-	-	TRBV27	TRBJ1-5	CASSARGLPLNQPQHF	TGTGCCAGCAGTGCGAGGGGCCTTCCTCTTAATCAGCCCCAGCATTTT
-	TRBD2	TRBV19	TRBJ2-5	CASRPLAGGPKETQYF	TGTGCCAGTAGACCTCTAGCGGGAGGCCCCAAAGAGACCCAGTACTTC
-	-	TRBV7-2	TRBJ1-2	CASSRSRDVREVSGYTF	TGTGCCAGCAGCCGGTCCCGGGACGTTCGAGAAGTCTCTGGCTACACCTTC
-	-	TRBV14	TRBJ2-3	CASSQGAGRTDTQYF	TGTGCCAGCAGCCAAGGGGCAGGGAGGACAGATACGCAGTATTTT
-	-	TRBV29-1	TRBJ2-3	CSVEALPYTDTQYF	TGCAGCGTTGAAGCCCTCCCTTACACAGATACGCAGTATTTT
-	-	TRBV19	TRBJ2-7	CASSMTGEEQYF	TGTGCCAGTAGTATGACGGGCGAAGAGCAGTACTTC
few	-	TRBV6-6	TRBJ1-5	CASRRTMGGKDQPQHF	TGTGCCAGCAGACGGACGATGGGAGGGAAGGATCAGCCCCAGCATTTT
-	TRBD1	TRBV19	TRBJ1-1	CASRAETGGVGYTEAFF	TGTGCCAGTAGGGCCGAGACAGGGGGCGTTGGGTACACTGAAGCTTTCTTT
-	-	TRBV28	TRBJ1-5	CASRSILQPQHF	TGTGCCAGCAGATCCATACTGCAGCCCCAGCATTTT
-	-	TRBV7-9	TRBJ1-5	CASSLEGTSGMDF	TGTGCCAGCAGCTTGGAGGGGACGTCCGGAATGGATTTT
-	TRBD1	TRBV18	TRBJ2-7	CASSPGTGENEQYF	TGTGCCAGCTCACCGGGGACAGGGGAGAACGAGCAGTACTTC
-	TRBD2	TRBV5-8	TRBJ2-1	CASSPRPSGGVNEQFF	TGTGCCAGCAGCCCGCGTCCTAGCGGGGGGGTGAATGAGCAGTTCTTC
-	-	TRBV28	TRBJ1-4	CASSLSGAGEKLFF	TGTGCCAGCAGTTTATCAGGGGCTGGTGAAAAACTGTTTTTT
once	-	TRBV9	TRBJ2-2	CASSVAQAGTGELFF	TGTGCCAGCAGCGTAGCTCAGGCGGGCACCGGGGAGCTGTTTTTT
once	-	TRBV6-6	TRBJ2-5	CASSWRAEETQYF	TGTGCCAGCAGTTGGAGGGCCGAGGAGACCCAGTACTTC
-	-	TRBV2	TRBJ1-5	CASSAPGQQPQHF	TGTGCCAGCAGCGCGCCGGGGCAACAGCCCCAGCATTTT
once	TRBD1	TRBV3-1/TRBV3-2	TRBJ1-2	CASSQTGGANYGYTF	TGTGCCAGCAGCCAAACAGGGGGCGCGAACTATGGCTACACCTTC
-	-	TRBV5-5	TRBJ1-6	CASRPIAGNSPLHF	TGTGCCAGCAGACCCATAGCCGGGAATTCACCCCTCCACTTT
-	TRBD2	TRBV11-1	TRBJ2-3	CASSLKLASTDTQYF	TGTGCCAGCAGCTTAAAACTAGCGAGCACAGATACGCAGTATTTT
-	-	TRBV11-1	TRBJ2-7	CASSPTGTWHYEQYF	TGTGCCAGCAGCCCTACAGGGACCTGGCACTACGAGCAGTACTTC
-	-	TRBV5-4	TRBJ1-1	CASSSSAENTEAFF	TGTGCCAGCAGCTCCTCCGCAGAGAACACTGAAGCTTTCTTT
-	-	TRBV3-1/TRBV3-2	TRBJ2-2	CASSQAPSSGELFF	TGTGCCAGCAGCCAAGCACCGAGTTCGGGGGAGCTGTTTTTT
-	-	TRBV28	TRBJ2-3	CASSLPGTSTDTQYF	TGTGCCAGCAGTTTACCAGGGACTAGCACAGATACGCAGTATTTT
-	-	TRBV6-5	TRBJ2-1	CASSFTWGSEQFF	TGTGCCAGCAGTTTCACCTGGGGAAGTGAGCAGTTCTTC
-	-	TRBV28	TRBJ1-4	CASSLLGATNEKLFF	TGTGCCAGCAGTTTACTTGGGGCAACTAATGAAAAACTGTTTTTT
-	TRBD1	TRBV11-3	TRBJ2-7	CASSPRGTGSNVPYEQYF	TGTGCCAGCAGCCCAAGGGGGACAGGGTCCAATGTCCCCTACGAGCAGTACTTC
once	-	TRBV20-1	TRBJ1-5	CSASGSGHRSNQPQHF	TGCAGTGCTAGTGGGTCAGGGCACAGGAGCAATCAGCCCCAGCATTTT